A selection of T cell receptor beta chains follows, all from one sample in a study of vaccination effects on CD4 cells after COVID-19. Sequencing was performed with immunoSEQ multiplex PCR; in TCRdb, only in-frame clones are kept and a portion is missing. This sample yields some 30,000 clones, of which over 75% are seen a single time; under 6.5% belongs to the top ten. Which antigens these TCRs recognize remains unknown. The material was CD4+ T cells from PBMCs cultured with SARS-CoV-2 spike peptides, obtained after COVID-19 vaccination. The receptors come from a human donor who received a COVID-19 vaccine. Some clones in this sample may be carry-over from other donors' samples. The CDR3 runs from the conserved cysteine through the conserved F or W. The D gene is left open where the match is weak. Size tells how often a clone was seen (once, few, many) or the class of an expanded clone, and some rows leave it out.

J,D,V,size,DNA,CDR3
TRBJ2-5,NA,TRBV2,NA,TGTGCCAGCAGTGAACTGACTTTGGGGACCCAGTACTTC,CASSELTLGTQYF
TRBJ2-1,NA,TRBV6-1,NA,TGTGCCAGCAGTGAAGGGAGGAATGAGCAGTTCTTC,CASSEGRNEQFF
TRBJ2-1,TRBD2,TRBV6-5,NA,TGTGCCAGCAGGCCTAGCGGGGGGGCTTCCAATGAGCAGTTCTTC,CASRPSGGASNEQFF
TRBJ1-1,NA,TRBV5-1,NA,TGCGCCAGCAGCTCCGACGAGAACACTGAAGCTTTCTTT,CASSSDENTEAFF
TRBJ1-2,NA,TRBV9,once,TGTGCCAGCAGCCCGAGGCAGAATAACTATGGCTACACCTTC,CASSPRQNNYGYTF
TRBJ2-1,TRBD2,TRBV6-1,NA,TGTGCCAGCAGTGACAGGACTAGCCTTCCCAATGAGCAGTTCTTC,CASSDRTSLPNEQFF
TRBJ2-5,TRBD2,TRBV7-8,NA,TGTGCCAGCAGCTTACATCAGCGGGGGGGCAATTCAGGAGAGACCCAGTACTTC,CASSLHQRGGNSGETQYF
TRBJ2-5,TRBD2,TRBV7-9,NA,TGTGCCAGCAGCTTAGGTAGCGGGGGCGCGGAGACCCAGTACTTC,CASSLGSGGAETQYF
TRBJ1-1,TRBD1,TRBV15,NA,TGTGCCACCAGCAGCCGGGACAGGGGGGATGAAGCTTTCTTT,CATSSRDRGDEAFF
TRBJ1-6,TRBD1,TRBV7-2,NA,TGTGCCAGCAGCTTAGCTAGGGACAGCCGCCTCCACTTT,CASSLARDSRLHF
TRBJ1-5,NA,TRBV5-8,NA,TGTGCCAGCAGCTTGGGACAGATCCTTAGCAATCAGCCCCAGCATTTT,CASSLGQILSNQPQHF
TRBJ1-5,TRBD1,TRBV6-5,NA,TGTGCCAGCAGGGACAGGGATCTGGGCAATCAGCCCCAGCATTTT,CASRDRDLGNQPQHF
TRBJ2-5,TRBD1,TRBV6-2/TRBV6-3,NA,TGTGCCAGCAGTACAGGGGGGAAGACCCAGTACTTC,CASSTGGKTQYF
TRBJ1-2,NA,TRBV11-2,NA,TGTGCCAGCAGCTTGCACGCTTCCTATGGCTACACCTTC,CASSLHASYGYTF
TRBJ2-5,NA,TRBV20-1,NA,TGCAGTGCCCACAGGGTACAGACCCAGTACTTC,CSAHRVQTQYF
TRBJ2-3,NA,TRBV5-6,NA,TGTGCCAGCAGCCAACCTGAACAGGGTACTAAAGATACGCAGTATTTT,CASSQPEQGTKDTQYF